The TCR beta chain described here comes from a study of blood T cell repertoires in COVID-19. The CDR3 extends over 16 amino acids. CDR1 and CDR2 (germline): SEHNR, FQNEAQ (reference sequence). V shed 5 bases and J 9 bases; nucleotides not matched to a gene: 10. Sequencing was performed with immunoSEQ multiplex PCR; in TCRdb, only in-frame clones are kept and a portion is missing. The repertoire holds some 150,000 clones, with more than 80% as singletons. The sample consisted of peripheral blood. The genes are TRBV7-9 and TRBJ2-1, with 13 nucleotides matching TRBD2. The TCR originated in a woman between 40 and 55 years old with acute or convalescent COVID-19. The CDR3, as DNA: TGTGCCAGCAGCCAAGGACTAGCGGGAGTTAGGACTGAGCAGTTCTTC. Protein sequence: CASSQGLAGVRTEQFF.